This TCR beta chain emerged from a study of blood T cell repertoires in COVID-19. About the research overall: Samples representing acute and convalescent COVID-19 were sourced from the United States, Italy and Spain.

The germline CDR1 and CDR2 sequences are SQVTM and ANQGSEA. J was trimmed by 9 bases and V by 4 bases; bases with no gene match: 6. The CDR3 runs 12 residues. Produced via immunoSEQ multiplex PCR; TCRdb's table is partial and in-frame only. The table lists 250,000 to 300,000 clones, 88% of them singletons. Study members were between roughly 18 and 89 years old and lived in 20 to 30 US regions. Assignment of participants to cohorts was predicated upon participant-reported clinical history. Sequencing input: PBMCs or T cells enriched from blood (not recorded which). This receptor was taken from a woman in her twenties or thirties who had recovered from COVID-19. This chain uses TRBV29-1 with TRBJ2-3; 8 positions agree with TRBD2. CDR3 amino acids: CSVVAGGGTQYF. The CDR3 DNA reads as TGCAGCGTTGTGGCGGGAGGAGGCACGCAGTATTTT.